These 20 T cell receptor beta chains originate from one sample sequenced in a study of blood T cell repertoires in COVID-19. Method: immunoSEQ multiplex PCR; TCRdb's copy keeps in-frame clones and lacks some. The data hold 200,000 to 250,000 clones, with more than 75% observed a single time. What was sequenced was PBMCs or T cells enriched from blood (not recorded which). These TCRs come from a woman between 45 and 60 years old who had recovered from COVID-19.

The CDR3 DNA reads as TGTGCCAGCAGTTCTAAGATTAGAGAGACCCAGTACTTC. Protein: CASSSKIRETQYF. The chain links TRBV28 to TRBJ2-5; D unclear. The CDR3 is 13 amino acids. Per germline, CDR1 MDHEN and CDR2 SYDVKM. The V end was cut by 4 bases, the J end by 4 bases, with 10 bases between.

The rearrangement joins TRBV15 to TRBJ2-3; 8 bases align to TRBD2. Trimming cost V 3 bases and J 2 bases; bases outside gene matches: 4. Germline CDR1 LNHNV, CDR2 YYDKDF (reference sequence). This CDR3 has 15 amino acids. The CDR3 nucleotides read TGTGCCACCAGCAGTAGTAGCGGGGCCACAGATACGCAGTATTTT. Translating gives CATSSSSGATDTQYF. Drawing the rest from reference TRBV15 and TRBJ2-3, the complete variable domain is DAMVIQNPRYQVTQFGKPVTLSCSQTLNHNVMYWYQQKSSQAPKLLFHYYDKDFNNEADTPDNFQSRRPNTSFCFLDIRSPGLGDTAMYLCATSSSSGATDTQYFGPGTRLTVL.

This clone has only a few counts. The chain employs TRBV2 and TRBJ2-5, with 7 bases that match TRBD2. The length of the CDR3 is 11 residues. Per germline, CDR1 SNHLY and CDR2 FYNNEI. The V and J ends lost 4 bases and 11 bases, in that order; junction bases with no gene match: 4. This CDR3 is CASSVGLGQYF. The DNA for the CDR3 is TGTGCCAGCAGTGTAGGACTAGGTCAGTACTTC.

The rearrangement links TRBV3-1 (or the pseudogene TRBV3-2) to TRBJ2-2; 11 nucleotides agree with TRBD2. V shed 0 bases, J shed 4 bases, and the junction held 7 bases outside the gene matches. The CDR3 length is 18 residues. Germline CDR1 is LGHDT and CDR2 is YNNKEL (reference sequence). DNA of the CDR3: TGTGCCAGCAGCCAAGATCGGCTAGCGGGAGGAACCACCGGGGAGCTGTTTTTT. Translating gives CASSQDRLAGGTTGELFF.

This chain joins TRBV6-5 and TRBJ2-5; 7 bases match TRBD1. V dropped 3 bases and J dropped 0; count of bases not matched to a gene: 4. Germline values: CDR1 MNHEY, CDR2 SVGAGI. CDR3 length equals 15 residues. CDR3 DNA sequence: TGTGCCAGCAGTTATTCGGGACAGCACCAAGAGACCCAGTACTTC. The encoded protein is CASSYSGQHQETQYF.

The chain joins TRBV9 to TRBJ2-3, with TRBD1 as a possible D gene (6 bases). V lost 0 bases and J 6 bases, leaving 11 bases between the germline ends. Germline CDR1 and CDR2: SGDLS and YYNGEE. This CDR3 has 14 residues. The CDR3: CASSVEAGVDTQYF. The CDR3 bases are TGTGCCAGCAGCGTAGAGGCAGGGGTTGATACGCAGTATTTT.

The rearrangement links TRBV11-2 to TRBJ1-1; 10 positions match TRBD1. Looked up from germline, CDR1 is SGHAT and CDR2 is FQNNGV. This CDR3 is 14 amino acids long. V shed 5 bases and J 5 bases; nucleotides not matched to a gene: 5. DNA for the CDR3: TGTGCCAGCAGCCCGGACAGGGGGGGAACTGAAGCTTTCTTT. Encoded protein: CASSPDRGGTEAFF.

The chain links TRBV5-5 to TRBJ1-1; 8 bases match TRBD1. The V segment lost 0 bases and the J segment 4 bases; nucleotides outside the gene matches: 5. The CDR3 covers 15 residues. Germline V gene data show CDR1 as SGHKS and CDR2 as YYEKEE (reference sequence). CDR3 region: CASSLGRGLGTEAFF. CDR3 in DNA: TGTGCCAGCAGCTTGGGCAGGGGGCTTGGCACTGAAGCTTTCTTT.

V and J are TRBV14 and TRBJ2-1; 10 positions agree with TRBD2. After removal of 1 base from V and 0 bases from J, the junction contained 6 bases not matched to a gene. The CDR3 totals 18 residues. Germline loops: CDR1 SGHDN, CDR2 FVKESK. The CDR3 DNA sequence: TGTGCCAGCAGCCAAGGGACTAGCGGCACAATCTCCTACAATGAGCAGTTCTTC. This translates into CASSQGTSGTISYNEQFF.

This sequence joins TRBV9 and TRBJ2-7, with D uncertain. The V gene lost 0 bases and the J gene lost 3 bases, with 10 bases spanning the gap. CDR3 length equals 14 residues. The germline CDR1 and CDR2 sequences are SGDLS and YYNGEE. CDR3 DNA: TGTGCCAGCAGCGTAGGGGTCGGCGGCTACGAGCAGTACTTC. Protein sequence: CASSVGVGGYEQYF. The complete variable domain, with remaining parts taken from reference TRBV9 and TRBJ2-7, reads DSGVTQTPKHLITATGQRVTLRCSPRSGDLSVYWYQQSLDQGLQFLIQYYNGEERAKGNILERFSAQQFPDLHSELNLSSLELGDSALYFCASSVGVGGYEQYFGPGTRLTVT.

The chain employs TRBV5-1 and TRBJ2-2; D is undetermined. CDR3 size: 11 residues. Trimming left V 0 bases short and J 8 bases short, with 2 bases between. Germline-derived CDR1 and CDR2 are SGHRS and YFSETQ. CDR3 coding DNA: TGCGCCAGCAGCTTGGCTGGGGAGCTGTTTTTT. Its translation: CASSLAGELFF.

This clone was found once. The chain carries TRBV29-1 and TRBJ2-3; 7 bases are a match to TRBD2. This CDR3 is built from 15 residues. V lost 0 bases and J lost 2; bases outside the gene matches: 5. Germline loops: CDR1 SQVTM, CDR2 ANQGSEA. The CDR3 sequence is CSVEDRAGTTDTQYF. As DNA, the CDR3 is TGCAGCGTTGAAGATCGAGCGGGAACCACAGATACGCAGTATTTT.

This chain uses TRBV18 with TRBJ1-3; a weak D match, TRBD1 (6 bases). The CDR3 is 14 amino acids. Trimming pared 3 bases from V and 2 bases from J, leaving 8 bases between. Germline V gene data show CDR1 as KGHSH and CDR2 as LQKENI. The DNA for the CDR3 is TGTGCCAGCTCACCTAACAGGGCTGGAAACACCATATATTTT. Translation gives CASSPNRAGNTIYF.

The chain is built from TRBV19 and TRBJ1-5; 9 nucleotides match TRBD1. The CDR3 contains 14 residues. V lost 10 bases to trimming and J lost 2 bases; unmatched junction nucleotides: 6. Germline loops: CDR1 LNHDA, CDR2 SQIVND (reference sequence). CDR3 nucleotide sequence: TGTGCCATCGGGGACAGGGTACGCAATCAGCCCCAGCATTTT. Translated, it gives CAIGDRVRNQPQHF.

This clone was seen at least ten times. The V and J genes are TRBV9 and TRBJ2-7; 7 bases fit TRBD1. With 4 bases clipped from V and 2 bases from J, the junction kept 12 bases outside the gene matches. Looked up from germline, CDR1 is SGDLS and CDR2 is YYNGEE. The length of the CDR3 is 16 residues. The DNA for the CDR3 is TGTGCCAGCAGCCCGGCGGAAGGCAGGGGGACCTACGAGCAGTACTTC. As protein: CASSPAEGRGTYEQYF.

This chain joins TRBV7-2 and TRBJ1-2, with TRBD1 matching over 10 bases. V lost 5 bases, J lost 2 bases, and 5 bases stayed unmatched. The CDR3 is made up of 15 amino acids. Germline CDR1 is SGHTA and CDR2 is FQGNSA. The CDR3 reads CASSLRQGANYGYTF. The CDR3 bases are TGTGCCAGCAGCCTACGACAGGGGGCGAACTATGGCTACACCTTC. Looking up the rest from reference TRBV7-2 and TRBJ1-2 gives the full variable domain: GAGVSQSPSNKVTEKGKDVELRCDPISGHTALYWYRQSLGQGLEFLIYFQGNSAPDKSGLPSDRFSAERTGGSVSTLTIQRTQQEDSAVYLCASSLRQGANYGYTFGSGTRLTVV.

The V call is TRBV7-9, the J call TRBJ2-4, with 12 nucleotides matching TRBD2. The trim removed 1 base at V and 9 bases at J, leaving 4 bases unmatched. The CDR3 runs 15 residues. Germline values: CDR1 SEHNR, CDR2 FQNEAQ (reference sequence). CDR3 coding DNA: TGTGCCAGCAGCTTAGGACTAGCGGGAGTCGGCATTCAGTACTTC. This codes for CASSLGLAGVGIQYF.

A word on this clone: The junction does not match germline at one end; this may be a read error. This chain uses TRBV16 with TRBJ2-7; D may be TRBD2 (5 bases). CDR1 and CDR2 (germline): KGHSY, FQNENV. The CDR3 spans 14 residues. The CDR3 bases are TGTGCCAGCAGCCTTAGGCAGGACTCCCACGAGCAGTACTTC. This sequence encodes CASSLRQDSHEQYF.

This clone occurred once. V is TRBV11-2 and J is TRBJ1-1; perhaps TRBD1 as D (5 bases). The germline V and J ends were trimmed by 5 bases and 4 bases, with 8 bases remaining between them. CDR1 is SGHAT and CDR2 is FQNNGV in the germline V gene. The CDR3 sequence is 12 residues long. CDR3 DNA: TGTGCCAGCAGCCAGGGCTTCACTGAAGCTTTCTTT. Its translation: CASSQGFTEAFF. The whole variable domain, filled in from reference TRBV11-2 and TRBJ1-1, reads EAGVAQSPRYKIIEKRQSVAFWCNPISGHATLYWYQQILGQGPKLLIQFQNNGVVDDSQLPKDRFSAERLKGVDSTLKIQPAKLEDSAVYLCASSQGFTEAFFGQGTRLTVV.

This clone was detected once. The V and J genes are TRBV7-8 and TRBJ1-5; D gene unclear. Germline assignment: CDR1 SGHVS and CDR2 FQNEAQ. V dropped 5 bases and J dropped 4 bases, with 9 bases sitting between them. This CDR3 comprises 13 residues. Here the CDR3 DNA reads TGTGCCAGCAGCAGGGAGGGTAATCAGCCCCAGCATTTT. Protein product: CASSREGNQPQHF.